The present TCR beta chain was sequenced within a study of shared clonotypes between healthy human individuals. Terminally differentiated effector memory CD45RA+ cells were excluded from the naive CD8 cells, which were CD45RO-negative and positively selected for CCR7. Donors had no recently reported acute infections or vaccinations and were HIV-negative. This CDR3 has 16 residues. In germline, CDR1 is MGHRA, CDR2 YSYEKL. Trimming at V came to 3 bases and at J to 0 bases, leaving 5 bases not matched to a gene. As regards this clone: Its target is not known.

Study-level findings and limits: Generally, naive subsets (rather than memory subsets) showed larger estimated richness.

Genomic DNA of each subset was evenly split across several immunoSEQ plates. DNA at about 0.2 ug, roughly 27,000 T cell genomes, went into sorted-subset replicate PCRs. Profiling relied on immunoSEQ multiplex PCR, and the TCRdb table lists in-frame clones only, not all of them. This sample has some 740,000 clones, with 90% to 95% found just once. This receptor was taken from a young man in good health. The sample taken for sequencing was naive CD8+ T cells sorted from blood. The V call is TRBV4-1, the J call TRBJ2-3, with TRBD2 identical over 8 bases. The DNA of the CDR3 is TGCGCCAGCAGCCATAAGACTAGCGTTAGCACAGATACGCAGTATTTT. It translates to CASSHKTSVSTDTQYF.